The 5 T cell receptor beta chains below come from one sample, sequenced in a study of cytomegalovirus exposure and HLA in healthy donors. Profiled with immunoSEQ multiplex PCR; TCRdb holds only in-frame clones, not every one. The sample consists of around 180,000 clones, about 80% of them appearing once. The sample comprised PBMCs. Source of these receptors: a man between 18 and 35 years old in good health and CMV-seropositive.

This rearrangement joins TRBV2 to TRBJ2-1; unclear D gene. Germline V gives CDR1 SNHLY, CDR2 FYNNEI. Trimming left V 8 bases short and J 3 bases short, with 5 bases between. This CDR3 has 11 residues. This CDR3 is CASSYYNEQFF. The CDR3 nucleotides read TGTGCCAGCTCGTACTACAATGAGCAGTTCTTC.

This chain uses TRBV7-8 with TRBJ2-3; possibly TRBD1 for D (6 bases). Deletions cut 8 bases from V and 5 bases from J, with 14 bases between. Germline loops: CDR1 SGHVS, CDR2 FQNEAQ. CDR3 length: 13 amino acids. The CDR3 loop is CASGLGAEDTQYF. In nucleotides, the CDR3 is TGTGCCAGCGGTTTGGGGGCCGAAGATACGCAGTATTTT.

The chain carries TRBV9 and TRBJ2-7, with a possible D match to TRBD2 (6 bases). CDR1 and CDR2 from the germline V gene are SGDLS and YYNGEE. The V end was cut by 0 bases, the J end by 0 bases, with 10 bases between. The CDR3 is 15 amino acids. The CDR3: CASSVGPSDSYEQYF. CDR3 bases: TGTGCCAGCAGCGTAGGCCCTAGCGACTCCTACGAGCAGTACTTC.

The chain uses TRBV6-6 and TRBJ2-5, with D perhaps matching TRBD2 (5 bases). The CDR3 contains 15 residues. CDR1 and CDR2 (germline): MNHNY, SVGAGI (reference sequence). V lost 6 bases and J lost 5, with 19 bases in between. CDR3 bases: TGTGCCAGCAGCCCGGGGTCAGGCAATCTGGAGACCCAGTACTTC. Encoded protein: CASSPGSGNLETQYF.

This clone was seen once. The chain couples TRBV5-6 to TRBJ2-2; 11 nucleotides align to TRBD2. The CDR3 is 16 residues long. The germline gives CDR1 SGHDT, CDR2 YYEEEE. V lost 2 bases to trimming and J lost 6 bases; unmatched junction nucleotides: 6. DNA of the CDR3: TGTGCCAGCAGCTTACGACTAGCGGGAAAGTCCGGGGAGCTGTTTTTT. It codes for CASSLRLAGKSGELFF.